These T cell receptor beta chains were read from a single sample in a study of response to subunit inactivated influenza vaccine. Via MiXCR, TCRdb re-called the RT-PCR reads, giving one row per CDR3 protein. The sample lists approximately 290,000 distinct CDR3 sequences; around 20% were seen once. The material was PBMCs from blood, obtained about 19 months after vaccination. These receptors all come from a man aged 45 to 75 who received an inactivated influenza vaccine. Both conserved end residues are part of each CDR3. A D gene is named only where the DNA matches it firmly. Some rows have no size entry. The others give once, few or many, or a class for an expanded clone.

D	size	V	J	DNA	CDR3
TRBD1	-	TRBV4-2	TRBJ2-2	TGTGCCAGCAGCACCCAGGGGGCCGGGGAGCTGTTTTTT	CASSTQGAGELFF
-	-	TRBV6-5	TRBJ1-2	TGTGCCAGCAGTCGAGATACCTATGGCTACACCTTC	CASSRDTYGYTF
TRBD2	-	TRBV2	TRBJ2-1	TGTGCCAGCAGTGACACAATACCGGGACTAGCGGAGGTCAGTGAGCAGTTCTTC	CASSDTIPGLAEVSEQFF
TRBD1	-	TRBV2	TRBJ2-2	TGTGCCAGCATGGGGGACAGGTCGGCCGGGGAGCTGTTTTTT	CASMGDRSAGELFF
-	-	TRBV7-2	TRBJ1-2	TGTGCCAGCAGCTTACCGGGCGACTATGGCTACACCTTC	CASSLPGDYGYTF
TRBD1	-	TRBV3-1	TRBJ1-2	TGTGCCAGCAGCCCTCGACAGGGAGTCGGTTATGGCTACACCTTC	CASSPRQGVGYGYTF
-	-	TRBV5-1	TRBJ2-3	TGCGCCAGCAGTGGGGGAGCGGACACAGATACGCAGTATTTT	CASSGGADTDTQYF
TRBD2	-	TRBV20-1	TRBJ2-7	TGCAGTGCTCGCCCGGGGGCTAGCGGGGGGGCTATCTCCTACGAGCAGTACTTC	CSARPGASGGAISYEQYF
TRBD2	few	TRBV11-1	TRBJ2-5	TGTGCCAGCAGCCTGACTAGCGGAAAACAAGAGACCCAGTACTTC	CASSLTSGKQETQYF
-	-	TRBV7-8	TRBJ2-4	TGTGCCAGCAGCCCCGGTCGGGGGAACATTCAGTACTTC	CASSPGRGNIQYF
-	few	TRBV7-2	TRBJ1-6	TGTGCCAGCAGCCCGAGGGGGATTAATTCACCCCTCCACTTT	CASSPRGINSPLHF
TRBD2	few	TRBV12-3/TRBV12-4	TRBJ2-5	TGTGCCAGCAGTGATCCGGGACTAGCGGGGAAAGAGACCCAGTACTTC	CASSDPGLAGKETQYF
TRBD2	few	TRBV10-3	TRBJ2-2	TGTGCCATCCCGGGACTAGCTATAGACACCGGGGAGCTGTTTTTT	CAIPGLAIDTGELFF
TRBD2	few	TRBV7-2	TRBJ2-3	TGTGCCAGCAGTGACCCGGGCGGGAGTAGGCATACGCAGTATTTT	CASSDPGGSRHTQYF
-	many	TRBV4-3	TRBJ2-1	TGCGCCAGCAGCCAAGATCCCCACCCCTACAATGAGCAGTTCTTC	CASSQDPHPYNEQFF